The count of the clone carrying this T cell receptor beta chain is one. CDR3 length: 13 amino acids. Trimming cost V 8 bases and J 6 bases, with 14 bases left between them. Germline loops: CDR1 MNHEY, CDR2 SVGAGI. The sample belongs to a study of blood T cell repertoires in COVID-19. Background on the study: Some COVID-19 samples were acute and others convalescent; all came from the United States, Italy and Spain.

Assay: immunoSEQ multiplex PCR; the TCRdb copy retains only in-frame clones and omits some. This table holds 60,000 to 75,000 clones, about 83% found once. This receptor was identified in a human donor in a cohort sampled during active COVID-19. The chain links TRBV6-5 to TRBJ2-1; maybe TRBD1 (5 bases). The specimen was peripheral blood. CDR3 protein: CASGNDRTNEQFF. The DNA of the CDR3 is TGTGCCAGCGGGAATGACAGAACCAATGAGCAGTTCTTC.